Listed below are T cell receptor beta chains from one sample, sequenced in a study of metastatic and nonmetastatic thyroid tumors. MiXCR re-clonotyped the PCR reads for TCRdb. The sample records tens of thousands of clones, roughly 3.7% being singletons. Sequencing was carried out using blood. The source is a female donor with papillary thyroid cancer or a benign thyroid nodule (not recorded which). Some clones in this sample may be carry-over from other donors' samples. Each CDR3 is given with its conserved first and last residue. D genes are given only for firm matches. A clone size is listed for some rows: how often the clone was seen (once, few, many), or a class if it is expanded.

j_call: TRBJ1-1
d_call: .
v_call: TRBV7-9
clone_size: .
cdr3_nt: TGTGCCAGCAGCTTTATGGACCCTAACACTCAAGCTTTCTTT
cdr3_aa: CASSFMDPNTQAFF

j_call: TRBJ1-4
d_call: .
v_call: TRBV28
clone_size: many
cdr3_nt: TGTGCCAGCAGTTTACCCGACAGGCCTAATGAAAAACTGTTTTTT
cdr3_aa: CASSLPDRPNEKLFF

j_call: TRBJ1-3
d_call: TRBD1
v_call: TRBV6-2/TRBV6-3
clone_size: .
cdr3_nt: TGTGCCATCCCCGGGACAGGGGCTGGAAACACCATATATTTT
cdr3_aa: CAIPGTGAGNTIYF

j_call: TRBJ2-3
d_call: .
v_call: TRBV6-5
clone_size: .
cdr3_nt: TGTGCCAGCAGTTACTCAATATCCCTCACAGATACGCAGTATTTT
cdr3_aa: CASSYSISLTDTQYF

j_call: TRBJ2-5
d_call: TRBD2
v_call: TRBV12-3/TRBV12-4
clone_size: many
cdr3_nt: TGTGCCAGCAAGTGGGGGGGCCAAGAGACCCAGTACTTC
cdr3_aa: CASKWGGQETQYF

j_call: TRBJ1-1
d_call: .
v_call: TRBV7-9
clone_size: many
cdr3_nt: TGTGCCAGCAGCTTTTCGGGCAGCTTTTTAGGGGAAGCTTTCTTT
cdr3_aa: CASSFSGSFLGEAFF

j_call: TRBJ2-3
d_call: TRBD2
v_call: TRBV7-3
clone_size: few
cdr3_nt: TGTGCCAGCAGCTTCACGACTAGCGGGGGCCGGGGTAGCACAGATACGCAGTATTTT
cdr3_aa: CASSFTTSGGRGSTDTQYF

j_call: TRBJ2-3
d_call: TRBD2
v_call: TRBV6-5
clone_size: few
cdr3_nt: TGTGCCAGCAGTTTGGTGGGAGGGCCTTCCGCAGATACGCAGTATTTT
cdr3_aa: CASSLVGGPSADTQYF

j_call: TRBJ2-5
d_call: TRBD2
v_call: TRBV2
clone_size: .
cdr3_nt: TGTGCCTTCTCACCCGGACTAGGAGAGACCCAGTACTTC
cdr3_aa: CAFSPGLGETQYF

j_call: TRBJ1-2
d_call: TRBD1
v_call: TRBV28
clone_size: .
cdr3_nt: TGTGCCAGCAGTGCACTTGGGACAGGGGGCGGCGGCTACACCTTC
cdr3_aa: CASSALGTGGGGYTF

j_call: TRBJ2-4
d_call: TRBD1
v_call: TRBV2
clone_size: many
cdr3_nt: TGTGCCAGCAGGTCGAGACAGGGGATGCCCAAAAACATTCAGTACTTC
cdr3_aa: CASRSRQGMPKNIQYF

j_call: TRBJ1-2
d_call: .
v_call: TRBV11-3
clone_size: many
cdr3_nt: TGTGCCAGCAGCTTGTCAATAGGCTATGGCTACACCTTC
cdr3_aa: CASSLSIGYGYTF

j_call: TRBJ2-7
d_call: .
v_call: TRBV6-1
clone_size: .
cdr3_nt: TGTGCCAGCGGGGGACTCTACGAGCAGTACTTC
cdr3_aa: CASGGLYEQYF

j_call: TRBJ1-1
d_call: .
v_call: TRBV6-1
clone_size: .
cdr3_nt: TGTGCCAGCAGCTCACTAGGGGGAGACACTGAAGCTTTCTTT
cdr3_aa: CASSSLGGDTEAFF

j_call: TRBJ2-3
d_call: .
v_call: TRBV3-1
clone_size: many
cdr3_nt: TGTGCCAGCAGCCAGACAGATACGCAGTATTTT
cdr3_aa: CASSQTDTQYF

j_call: TRBJ2-7
d_call: TRBD2
v_call: TRBV27
clone_size: many
cdr3_nt: TGTGCCAGCACTCCAGTAGCGGGAGCGCACTCAGAGCAGTACTTC
cdr3_aa: CASTPVAGAHSEQYF

j_call: TRBJ1-1
d_call: .
v_call: TRBV20-1
clone_size: few
cdr3_nt: TGCAGTGCTCCCTGGGGCTCTGGCGACACTGAAGCTTTCTTT
cdr3_aa: CSAPWGSGDTEAFF

j_call: TRBJ2-6
d_call: TRBD1
v_call: TRBV12-3/TRBV12-4
clone_size: few
cdr3_nt: TGTGCCAGCAGCCTTCGGACAGGGGGGAGCTCTGGGGCCGACGTCCTTACTTTC
cdr3_aa: CASSLRTGGSSGADVLTF

j_call: TRBJ2-1
d_call: .
v_call: TRBV20-1
clone_size: many
cdr3_nt: TGCAGTGCCACAGACCTTGGTAAACACAATGAGCAGTTCTTC
cdr3_aa: CSATDLGKHNEQFF

j_call: TRBJ2-3
d_call: TRBD2
v_call: TRBV2
clone_size: few
cdr3_nt: TGTGCCAGCAGTGACAGGGCGGGAAGCGGGGGCACAGATACGCAGTATTTT
cdr3_aa: CASSDRAGSGGTDTQYF

j_call: TRBJ2-5
d_call: .
v_call: TRBV12-3/TRBV12-4
clone_size: many
cdr3_nt: TGTGCCAGCAGTTTATTGGGGCTCCAAGAGACCCAGTACTTC
cdr3_aa: CASSLLGLQETQYF

j_call: TRBJ2-1
d_call: .
v_call: TRBV6-1
clone_size: medium-sized
cdr3_nt: TGTGCCAGCAGTTCCCTGTCCGGCAATGAGCAGTTCTTC
cdr3_aa: CASSSLSGNEQFF